Listed here are 17 T cell receptor beta chains from one sample, sequenced in a study of T-cell reconstitution after alpha-beta-depleted transplantation in children. Unique molecular identifiers were used to barcode this TCRbeta library. One entry per CDR3 protein, called by TCRdb with MiXCR from the PCR reads. The repertoire holds around 93,000 distinct CDR3 sequences, with approximately 8.4% as singletons. Sequenced material: PBMCs from the stem cell graft donor, taken from the stem cell graft. The source of these receptors is a human donor who donated a stem cell graft to a child with congenital amegakaryocytic thrombocytopenia.

This clonotype has at least ten counts. This chain links TRBV5-1 with TRBJ2-4; D perhaps matches TRBD2 (7 bases). This CDR3 has 19 residues. Trimming shortened V by 0 bases and J by 1 base, and 20 bases separated the two germline ends. Germline-derived CDR1 and CDR2 are SGHRS and YFSETQ. The CDR3 loop reads CASSLDGGGSPGAKNIQYF. As DNA, the CDR3 is TGCGCCAGCAGCTTGGACGGCGGGGGCTCACCCGGGGCCAAAAACATTCAGTACTTC.

This clonotype was seen at least ten times. This chain connects TRBV6-1 to TRBJ2-1; 11 bases align to TRBD2. There are 17 residues in the CDR3. Germline assignment: CDR1 MNHNS and CDR2 SASEGT. The V segment lost 6 bases and the J segment 7 bases; nucleotides outside the gene matches: 14. CDR3 DNA: TGTGCCAGCAGCCCCAGGTTTCGTCCTAGCGGGAGGAATGAGCAGTTCTTC. As protein: CASSPRFRPSGRNEQFF.

V is TRBV6-5 and J is TRBJ1-1, with 8 bases that match TRBD1. The V and J ends lost 4 bases and 0 bases, in that order; junction bases with no gene match: 1. The CDR3 length is 14 residues. The germline gives CDR1 MNHEY, CDR2 SVGAGI. CDR3 nucleotides: TGTGCCAGCAGTTGGGACAGGATGAACACTGAAGCTTTCTTT. As protein: CASSWDRMNTEAFF.

At least ten counts were recorded for this clonotype. The chain couples TRBV20-1 to TRBJ1-2; no definite D call. This CDR3 is built from 14 residues. Trimming removed 1 base at V and 2 bases at J, with 11 bases between. Germline V gene sequence: CDR1 DFQATT, CDR2 SNEGSKA (reference sequence). CDR3 sequence reads: CSARVVGTNYGYTF. The CDR3 bases are TGCAGTGCTAGAGTCGTAGGTACCAACTATGGCTACACCTTC.

This clonotype was counted at least ten times. The gene calls are TRBV12-3 or TRBV12-4 and TRBJ2-7; TRBD1 matches 7 bases. Unmatched junction bases numbered 17, after V lost 8 bases and J lost 7 bases. The CDR3 runs 15 residues. The DNA of the CDR3 is TGTGCCAGCGCGTCAGGGGGTGGACCCTGGGAGGAGCAGTACTTC. It yields the protein CASASGGGPWEEQYF.

This clonotype occurred a few times. The V gene is TRBV7-9, the J gene TRBJ2-5; no definite D call. Germline CDR1 and CDR2: SEHNR and FQNEAQ (reference sequence). V dropped 3 bases and J dropped 6 bases, with 14 bases sitting between them. This CDR3 is built from 14 residues. DNA of the CDR3: TGTGCCAGCAGCTTCGAAGATCTCGTGCAGACCCAGTACTTC. This gives the protein CASSFEDLVQTQYF.

Regarding this clonotype: This may be a read error, as it is one base from a much larger clone. The V gene is TRBV3-1, the J gene TRBJ1-5; TRBD1 might be the D (5 bases). Trimming shortened V by 3 bases and J by 14 bases, and 14 bases separated the two germline ends. The CDR3 contains 12 residues. In germline, CDR1 is LGHDT, CDR2 YNNKEL (reference sequence). CDR3 protein: CASSQGEGPEHF. CDR3 sequence (DNA): TGTGCCAGCAGCCAGGGGGAGGGGCCGGAGCATTTT.

V and J are TRBV7-9 and TRBJ2-7; TRBD1 agrees at 8 bases. Germline CDR1 is SEHNR and CDR2 is FQNEAQ (reference sequence). V lost 4 bases to trimming and J lost 3 bases; unmatched junction nucleotides: 8. The CDR3 has 15 amino acids. The CDR3 sequence: CASSSGDRFYYEQYF. The CDR3 DNA reads as TGTGCCAGCAGCTCCGGGGACAGGTTTTACTACGAGCAGTACTTC.

As DNA, the CDR3 is TGTACCATCAGTTTAGCGGAGGGCCCCGCATCTTATAGCAATCAGCCCCAGCATTTT. This encodes CTISLAEGPASYSNQPQHF. The chain recombines TRBV2 with TRBJ1-5; no clear D. CDR1 is SNHLY, CDR2 FYNNEI, per germline. The CDR3 length is 19 residues.

V is TRBV7-2 and J is TRBJ2-5, with 11 bases aligning to TRBD2. The J segment lost 5 bases and the V segment lost 5 bases, leaving 13 bases of the junction unmatched. Germline V gives CDR1 SGHTA, CDR2 FQGNSA. The CDR3 has 17 amino acids. Here the CDR3 reads CASSRLTSGASGETQYF. The CDR3 coding sequence is TGTGCCAGCAGCCGCCTGACTAGCGGGGCCTCCGGGGAGACCCAGTACTTC.

This clonotype was recorded many times. The CDR3 nucleotides read TGTGCCAGCAGCTTAATTAGCGGGGGAAACAATGAGCAGTTCTTC. It specifies CASSLISGGNNEQFF. V and J are TRBV7-2 and TRBJ2-1; 9 nucleotides align to TRBD2. The germline V gene has CDR1 SGHTA and CDR2 FQGNSA. The V and J ends lost 2 bases and 5 bases, in that order; junction bases with no gene match: 4. This CDR3 contains 15 residues.

In its sample, this clonotype was seen many times. The rearrangement uses TRBV7-9 and TRBJ2-1; no clear D gene. Germline V lookup: CDR1 SEHNR, CDR2 FQNEAQ (reference sequence). The V and J ends lost 0 bases and 8 bases respectively, with 5 bases between them. The CDR3 has 12 amino acids. CDR3 protein: CASSLATDEQFF. The CDR3 DNA is TGTGCCAGCAGCTTAGCCACGGATGAGCAGTTCTTC.

CDR3 in amino acids: CASSLGTTLNTGELFF. DNA of the CDR3: TGCGCCAGCAGCTTGGGGACCACATTAAACACCGGGGAGCTGTTTTTT. The V and J genes are TRBV5-1 and TRBJ2-2; D uncertain. CDR1 and CDR2 from the germline V gene are SGHRS and YFSETQ. V gave up 0 bases and J gave up 2 bases, with 11 bases separating them. The CDR3 loop spans 16 amino acids.

In its sample, this clonotype was seen many times. This sequence joins TRBV5-5 and TRBJ2-3, with 8 bases aligning to TRBD1. The CDR3 sequence is 14 residues long. With V trimmed by 7 bases and J by 6 bases, 10 bases remained unmatched. Germline values: CDR1 SGHKS, CDR2 YYEKEE (reference sequence). The CDR3 coding sequence is TGTGCCAGCGGCTCCGGGACAGGAAGGGATACGCAGTATTTT. Its protein product is CASGSGTGRDTQYF.

This clonotype was recorded at least ten times. The genes are TRBV12-3 or TRBV12-4 and TRBJ1-2; D is perhaps TRBD1 (6 bases). The CDR3 is 14 residues long. V dropped 8 bases and J dropped 7 bases, with 20 bases sitting between them. The CDR3, as DNA: TGTGCCAGCGGAGGGGGGGCGCGGATTCTTGGCTACACCTTC. Residues: CASGGGARILGYTF.

This clonotype has ten or more counts. This chain connects TRBV20-1 to TRBJ2-3, with 7 bases lining up with TRBD2. The trim removed 1 base at V and 4 bases at J, leaving 5 bases unmatched. CDR1 and CDR2 (germline): DFQATT, SNEGSKA (reference sequence). This CDR3 spans 14 amino acids. DNA for the CDR3: TGCAGTGCTAGAGGGGGGGGTACGGCAGATACGCAGTATTTT. It specifies CSARGGGTADTQYF.

This clonotype occurred many times. The V and J genes are TRBV27 and TRBJ2-2; possibly TRBD2 for D (5 bases). Trimming removed 1 base from V and 6 bases from J, with 12 bases in between. Per germline, CDR1 MNHEY and CDR2 SMNVEV (reference sequence). CDR3 length: 15 amino acids. The DNA of the CDR3 is TGTGCCAGCAGTTTATTTGGGAGTATAGCCGGGGAGCTGTTTTTT. Its protein is CASSLFGSIAGELFF.